The rows below give T cell receptor beta chains drawn from one sample of a study of cytomegalovirus exposure and HLA in healthy donors. TCRdb keeps only in-frame clones here, not all; method: immunoSEQ multiplex PCR. The table records 55,000 to 70,000 clones, roughly 77% of them present only once. The source material was PBMCs. Every receptor here comes from a woman aged 25 to 39 in good health and CMV-seronegative. CDR3s include the opening cysteine and the closing phenylalanine or tryptophan. The order of the fields is CDR3 DNA, CDR3 protein, V gene, J gene, D gene, clone size. The D gene is left open where the match is weak. Clone size is shown for a subset of rows, as once, few, many or a class of expanded clone.

DNA: TGCAGCGTAGGGCAGGGAGGGCGAAGCACTGAAGCTTTCTTT
CDR3: CSVGQGGRSTEAFF
V: TRBV29-1
J: TRBJ1-1
D: -
size: -

DNA: TGTGCCAGCAGCCTTCCGGGGGGTTCCAAAAACATTCAGTACTTC
CDR3: CASSLPGGSKNIQYF
V: TRBV7-3
J: TRBJ2-4
D: TRBD2
size: -

DNA: TGTGCCAGCTCACCATCCGGAGCGGACGAGCAGTACTTC
CDR3: CASSPSGADEQYF
V: TRBV18
J: TRBJ2-7
D: -
size: -

DNA: TGTGCCAGCAGCCCCCAGTCGTACACCGGGGAGCTGTTTTTT
CDR3: CASSPQSYTGELFF
V: TRBV7-2
J: TRBJ2-2
D: -
size: -

DNA: TGCGCCAGCAGCTTACGTGGCGGGAGTTCCTACAATGAGCAGTTCTTC
CDR3: CASSLRGGSSYNEQFF
V: TRBV5-1
J: TRBJ2-1
D: TRBD2
size: -

DNA: TGTGCCAGTAAATCGGACTTGTCCTACGAGCAGTACTTC
CDR3: CASKSDLSYEQYF
V: TRBV19
J: TRBJ2-7
D: -
size: -

DNA: TGTGCCAGTGCCTGGGGGGGGACAGGGGTAATCGAGCAGTACTTC
CDR3: CASAWGGTGVIEQYF
V: TRBV2
J: TRBJ2-7
D: TRBD1
size: -

DNA: TGTGCCAGCAGTGACGACAGGGGGCTTGATAATGAAAAACTGTTTTTT
CDR3: CASSDDRGLDNEKLFF
V: TRBV25-1
J: TRBJ1-4
D: TRBD1
size: few

DNA: TGTGCCAGCAGTTCCCTAGCGGCGAGCTCCTACAATGAGCAGTTCTTC
CDR3: CASSSLAASSYNEQFF
V: TRBV27
J: TRBJ2-1
D: TRBD2
size: -

DNA: TGTGCCAGTAAGTTGGCGGTGAGCTCCTACGAGCAGTACTTC
CDR3: CASKLAVSSYEQYF
V: TRBV19
J: TRBJ2-7
D: -
size: few

DNA: TGTGCCAGCAGCGACCAAACAGGGGGCGCACCTAATGAAAAACTGTTTTTT
CDR3: CASSDQTGGAPNEKLFF
V: TRBV7-9
J: TRBJ1-4
D: TRBD1
size: once

DNA: TGTGCCAGTAGCCAGGGACTAGCGGGAGAGAATGAGCAGTTCTTC
CDR3: CASSQGLAGENEQFF
V: TRBV7-9
J: TRBJ2-1
D: TRBD2
size: -

DNA: TGTGCCAGCACCCAGTGGGCCAGCGGACATGGCTACACCTTC
CDR3: CASTQWASGHGYTF
V: TRBV28
J: TRBJ1-2
D: -
size: -

DNA: TGTGCCAGCAGCCCCCAGGTTGTACCACTCTCTGGAAACACCATATATTTT
CDR3: CASSPQVVPLSGNTIYF
V: TRBV11-2
J: TRBJ1-3
D: -
size: -